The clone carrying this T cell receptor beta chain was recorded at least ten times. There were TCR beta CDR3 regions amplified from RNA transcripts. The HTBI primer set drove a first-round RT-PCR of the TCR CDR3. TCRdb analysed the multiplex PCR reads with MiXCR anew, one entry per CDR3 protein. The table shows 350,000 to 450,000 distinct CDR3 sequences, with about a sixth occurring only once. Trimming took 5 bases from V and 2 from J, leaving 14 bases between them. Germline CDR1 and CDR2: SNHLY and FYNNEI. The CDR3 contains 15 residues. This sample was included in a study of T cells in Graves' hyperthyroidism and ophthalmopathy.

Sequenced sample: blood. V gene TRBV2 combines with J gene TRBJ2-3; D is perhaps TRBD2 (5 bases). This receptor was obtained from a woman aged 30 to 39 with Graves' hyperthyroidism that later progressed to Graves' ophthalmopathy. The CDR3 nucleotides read TGTGCCAGCAGTCCCGAAAGGGAGCTCACAGATACGCAGTATTTT. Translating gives CASSPERELTDTQYF.